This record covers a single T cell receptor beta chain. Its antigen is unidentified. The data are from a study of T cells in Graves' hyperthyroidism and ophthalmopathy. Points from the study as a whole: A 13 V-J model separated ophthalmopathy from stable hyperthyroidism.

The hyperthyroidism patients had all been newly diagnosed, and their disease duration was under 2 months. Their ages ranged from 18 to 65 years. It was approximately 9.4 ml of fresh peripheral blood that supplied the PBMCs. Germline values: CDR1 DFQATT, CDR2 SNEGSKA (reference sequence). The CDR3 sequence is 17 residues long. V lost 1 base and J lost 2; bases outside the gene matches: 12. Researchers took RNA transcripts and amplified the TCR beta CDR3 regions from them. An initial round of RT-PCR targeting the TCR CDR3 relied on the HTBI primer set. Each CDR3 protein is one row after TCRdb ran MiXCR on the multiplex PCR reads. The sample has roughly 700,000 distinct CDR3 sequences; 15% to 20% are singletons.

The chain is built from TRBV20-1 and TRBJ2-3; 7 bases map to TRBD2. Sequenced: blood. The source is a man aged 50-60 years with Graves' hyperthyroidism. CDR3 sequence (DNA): TGCAGTGCTAGAGTCAAACCTTCTAGCGGACACACAGATACGCAGTATTTT. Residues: CSARVKPSSGHTDTQYF.